This T cell receptor beta chain comes out of a study of cytomegalovirus exposure and HLA in healthy donors. A few counts support this clone. Antigen specificity is unknown. The PCR used 60 Vbeta and 13 Jbeta primers. Assay used: immunoSEQ multiplex PCR; TCRdb lists only in-frame clones, some missing. The repertoire consists of some 180,000 clones, with 8.5% to 10% occurring once and the leading ten covering roughly 1.4%. Likely unrecorded immune exposures existed in these nominally healthy donors. General study findings and limits: Owing to their indistinguishability, certain V segments, notably TRBV6-2 and TRBV6-3, were excluded. A missense DCLRE1C variant was associated with V- and J-gene trimming of TCR beta chains in a later analysis, and an independent cohort replicated the association.

This CDR3 has 14 amino acids. V lost 8 bases to trimming and J lost 3 bases, with 14 bases between them. Germline V lookup: CDR1 ENHRY, CDR2 SYGVKD. The V call is TRBV10-3, the J call TRBJ2-1, with D tentatively TRBD2 (6 bases). The sequence came from a woman younger than 45 in good health and CMV-seropositive. The sequenced sample consisted of PBMCs. The CDR3 spells CAIGPGLDYNEQFF. The DNA of the CDR3 is TGTGCCATCGGGCCGGGACTGGACTACAATGAGCAGTTCTTC.